The source of this T cell receptor (beta chain) is a study of blood T cell repertoires in COVID-19. The overall study: COVID-19 samples collected from the United States, Italy and Spain covered acute and convalescent phases.

Sequencing was performed with immunoSEQ multiplex PCR; in TCRdb, only in-frame clones are kept and a portion is missing. Seen here are about 120,000 clones, around 80% observed once, and the top ten hold 16%. Trimming took off 5 bases at V and 5 bases at J, with 12 bases between the two ends. The CDR3 has 14 amino acids. Germline CDR1 reads SGHAT; CDR2 reads FQNNGV. The chain recombines TRBV11-2 with TRBJ2-2; maybe TRBD1 (5 bases). This TCR was sampled from a man aged 60 to 69 with active or convalescent COVID-19. The sequencing sample was made of peripheral blood. This CDR3 is CASSPIRDTGELFF. The CDR3 DNA sequence: TGTGCCAGCAGCCCGATCAGGGATACCGGGGAGCTGTTTTTT.